This T cell receptor beta chain was sequenced for a study of human T cells and chemical hapten exposure. TCRdb reanalysed the RACE reads using MiXCR and keeps one entry per CDR3 protein. The sample has 30,000 to 40,000 distinct CDR3 sequences, more than 8% seen once. Time point indicated: patch test 3, about 24 weeks after DPC sensitization. Treatment meaning: therapeutic diphenylcyclopropenone sensitization with weekly scalp DPC. The starting material, unfractionated whole blood, was used for total RNA extraction. Germline V gene sequence: CDR1 SQVTM, CDR2 ANQGSEA. V was trimmed by 3 bases and J by 2 bases, leaving 7 bases between them. The CDR3 totals 13 residues. This clonotype was detected only a few times.

This chain connects TRBV29-1 to TRBJ2-2, with unresolved D. This material consisted of whole blood, taken in connection with sensitization to the hapten diphenylcyclopropenone (DPC). The clonotype originates from a middle-aged man with alopecia areata. Some clones in this sample may be carry-over from other donors' samples. CDR3 in DNA: TGCAGCGTTGACGGCAGAAACACCGGGGAGCTGTTTTTT. This codes for CSVDGRNTGELFF.